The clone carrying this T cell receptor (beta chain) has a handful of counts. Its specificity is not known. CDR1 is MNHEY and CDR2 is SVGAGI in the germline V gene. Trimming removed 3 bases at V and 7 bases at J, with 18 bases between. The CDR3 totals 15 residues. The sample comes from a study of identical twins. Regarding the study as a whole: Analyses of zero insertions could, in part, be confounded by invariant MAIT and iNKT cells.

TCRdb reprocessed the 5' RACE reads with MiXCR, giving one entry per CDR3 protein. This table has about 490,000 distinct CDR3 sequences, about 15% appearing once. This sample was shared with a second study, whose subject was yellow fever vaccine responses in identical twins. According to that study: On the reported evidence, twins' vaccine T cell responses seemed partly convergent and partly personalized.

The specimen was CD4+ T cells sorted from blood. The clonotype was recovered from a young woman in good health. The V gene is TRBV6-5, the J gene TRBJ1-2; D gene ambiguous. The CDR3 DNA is TGTGCCAGCAGTTATCAGGAGGGTTCGATTAGTGGCTACACCTTC. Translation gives CASSYQEGSISGYTF.